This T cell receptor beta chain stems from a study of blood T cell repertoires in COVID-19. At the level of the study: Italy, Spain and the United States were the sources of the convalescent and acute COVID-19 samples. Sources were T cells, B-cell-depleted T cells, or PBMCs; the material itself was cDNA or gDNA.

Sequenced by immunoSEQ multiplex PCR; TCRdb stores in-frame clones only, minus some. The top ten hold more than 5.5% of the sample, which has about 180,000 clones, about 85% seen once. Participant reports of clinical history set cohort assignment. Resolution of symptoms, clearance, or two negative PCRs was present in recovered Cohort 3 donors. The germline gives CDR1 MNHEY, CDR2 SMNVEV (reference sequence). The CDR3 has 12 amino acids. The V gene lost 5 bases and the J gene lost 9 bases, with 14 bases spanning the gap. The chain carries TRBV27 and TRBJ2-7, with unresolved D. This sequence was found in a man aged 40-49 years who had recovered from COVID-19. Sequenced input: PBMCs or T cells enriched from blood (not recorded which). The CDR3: CASSPLPLPQYF. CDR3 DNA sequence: TGTGCCAGCAGTCCACTCCCCCTCCCGCAGTACTTC.